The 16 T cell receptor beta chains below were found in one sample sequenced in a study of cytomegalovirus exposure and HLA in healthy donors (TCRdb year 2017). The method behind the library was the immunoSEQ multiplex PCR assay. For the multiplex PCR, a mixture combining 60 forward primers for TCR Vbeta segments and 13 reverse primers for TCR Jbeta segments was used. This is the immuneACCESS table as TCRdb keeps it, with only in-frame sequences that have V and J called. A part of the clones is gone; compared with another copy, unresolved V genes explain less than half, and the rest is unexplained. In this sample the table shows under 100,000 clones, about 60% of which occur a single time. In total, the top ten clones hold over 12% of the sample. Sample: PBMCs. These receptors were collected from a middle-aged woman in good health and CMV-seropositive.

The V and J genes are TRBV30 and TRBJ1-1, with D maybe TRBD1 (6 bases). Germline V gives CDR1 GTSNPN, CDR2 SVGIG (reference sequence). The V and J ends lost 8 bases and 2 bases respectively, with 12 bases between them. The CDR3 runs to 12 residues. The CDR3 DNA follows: TGTGCCAGGAACAGGGTTAACACTGAAGCTTTCTTT. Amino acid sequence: CARNRVNTEAFF.

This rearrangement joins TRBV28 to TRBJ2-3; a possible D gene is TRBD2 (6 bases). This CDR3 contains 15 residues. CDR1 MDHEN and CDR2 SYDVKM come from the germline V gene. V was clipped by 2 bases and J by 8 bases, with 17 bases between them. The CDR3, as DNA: TGTGCCAGCAGTTTACCCCGACTAGATGAGAGTACGCAGTATTTT. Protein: CASSLPRLDESTQYF. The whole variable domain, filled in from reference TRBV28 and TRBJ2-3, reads DVKVTQSSRYLVKRTGEKVFLECVQDMDHENMFWYRQDPGLGLRLIYFSYDVKMKEKGDIPEGYSVSREKKERFSLILESASTNQTSMYLCASSLPRLDESTQYFGPGTRLTVL.

As DNA, the CDR3 is TGTGCCAGCTCACCGGACAGGGGTGGTAATCAGCCCCAGCATTTT. It translates to CASSPDRGGNQPQHF. The chain combines TRBV18 with TRBJ1-5, with 9 positions matching TRBD1. Germline trimming cut 3 bases from V and 4 bases from J; bases unmatched to any gene: 4. The CDR3 has 15 residues. The germline V gene has CDR1 KGHSH and CDR2 LQKENI.

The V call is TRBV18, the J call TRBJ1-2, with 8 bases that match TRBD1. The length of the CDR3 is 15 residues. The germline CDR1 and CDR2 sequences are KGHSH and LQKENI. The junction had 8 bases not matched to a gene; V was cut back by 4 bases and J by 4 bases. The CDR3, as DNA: TGTGCCAGCTCACGGGGACAGGATTCGTTCTATGGCTACACCTTC. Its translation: CASSRGQDSFYGYTF.

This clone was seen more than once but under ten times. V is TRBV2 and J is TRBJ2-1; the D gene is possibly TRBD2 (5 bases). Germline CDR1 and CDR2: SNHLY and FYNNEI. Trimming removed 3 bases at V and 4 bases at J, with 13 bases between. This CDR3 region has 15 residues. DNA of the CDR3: TGTGCCAGCAGTGACCGGAGTAGCGAGTACAATGAGCAGTTCTTC. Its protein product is CASSDRSSEYNEQFF.

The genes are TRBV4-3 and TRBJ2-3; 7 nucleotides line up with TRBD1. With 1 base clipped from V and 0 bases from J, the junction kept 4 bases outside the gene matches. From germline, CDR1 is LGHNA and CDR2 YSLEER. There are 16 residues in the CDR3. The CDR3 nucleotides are TGCGCCAGCAGCCAAGGCTTGACAGGGAGCACAGATACGCAGTATTTT. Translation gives CASSQGLTGSTDTQYF.

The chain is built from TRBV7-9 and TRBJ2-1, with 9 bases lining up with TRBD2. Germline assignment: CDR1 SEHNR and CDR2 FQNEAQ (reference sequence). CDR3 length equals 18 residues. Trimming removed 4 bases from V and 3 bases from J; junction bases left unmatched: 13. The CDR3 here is CASSSSFLAGKDYNEQFF. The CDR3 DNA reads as TGTGCCAGCAGCTCTTCGTTCCTAGCGGGAAAGGACTACAATGAGCAGTTCTTC.

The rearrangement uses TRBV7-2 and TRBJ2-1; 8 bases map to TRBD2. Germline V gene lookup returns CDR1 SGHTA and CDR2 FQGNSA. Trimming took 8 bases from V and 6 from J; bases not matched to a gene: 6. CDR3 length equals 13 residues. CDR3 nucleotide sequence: TGTGCCAGCGCGGCGGGAGGCCCCAATGAGCAGTTCTTC. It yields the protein CASAAGGPNEQFF. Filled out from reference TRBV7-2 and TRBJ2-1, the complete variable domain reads GAGVSQSPSNKVTEKGKDVELRCDPISGHTALYWYRQSLGQGLEFLIYFQGNSAPDKSGLPSDRFSAERTGGSVSTLTIQRTQQEDSAVYLCASAAGGPNEQFFGPGTRLTVL.

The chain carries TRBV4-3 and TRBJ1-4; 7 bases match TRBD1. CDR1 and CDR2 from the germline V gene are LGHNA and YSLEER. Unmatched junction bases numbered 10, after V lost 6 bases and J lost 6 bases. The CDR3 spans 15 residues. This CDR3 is CASSPRGQRDEKLFF. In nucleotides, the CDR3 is TGCGCCAGCAGTCCCCGGGGACAGCGAGATGAAAAACTGTTTTTT.

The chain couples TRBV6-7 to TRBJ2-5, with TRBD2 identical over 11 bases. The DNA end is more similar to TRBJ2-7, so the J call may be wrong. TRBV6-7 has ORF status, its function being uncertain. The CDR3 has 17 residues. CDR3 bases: TGTGCCAGCAGTTACACATTACTAGCGGGAGTGACCTACGAGCAGTACTTC. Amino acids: CASSYTLLAGVTYEQYF.

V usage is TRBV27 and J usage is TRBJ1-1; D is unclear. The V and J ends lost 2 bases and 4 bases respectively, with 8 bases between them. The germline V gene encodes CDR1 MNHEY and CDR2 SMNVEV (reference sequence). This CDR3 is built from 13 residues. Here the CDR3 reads CASSLTRATEAFF. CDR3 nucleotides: TGTGCCAGCAGTTTAACGCGGGCCACTGAAGCTTTCTTT.

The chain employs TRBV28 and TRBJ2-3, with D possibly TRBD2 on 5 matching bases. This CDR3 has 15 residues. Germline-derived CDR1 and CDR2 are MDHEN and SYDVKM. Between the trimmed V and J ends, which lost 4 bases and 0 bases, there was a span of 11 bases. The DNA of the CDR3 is TGTGCCAGCAGTTGGAGCGGAGCCAGCACAGATACGCAGTATTTT. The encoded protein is CASSWSGASTDTQYF.

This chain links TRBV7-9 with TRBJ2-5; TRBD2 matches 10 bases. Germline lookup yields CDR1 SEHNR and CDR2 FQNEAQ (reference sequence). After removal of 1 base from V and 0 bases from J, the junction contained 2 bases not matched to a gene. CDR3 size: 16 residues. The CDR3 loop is CASSLELAGHQETQYF. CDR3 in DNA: TGTGCCAGCAGCTTAGAACTAGCGGGACACCAAGAGACCCAGTACTTC.

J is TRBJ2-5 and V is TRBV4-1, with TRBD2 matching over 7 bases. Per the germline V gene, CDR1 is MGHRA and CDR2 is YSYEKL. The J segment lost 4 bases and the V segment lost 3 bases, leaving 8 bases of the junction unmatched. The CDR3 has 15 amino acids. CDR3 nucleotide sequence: TGCGCCAGCAGCCAGGGGGGAGGGGAATCAGAGACCCAGTACTTC. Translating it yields CASSQGGGESETQYF.

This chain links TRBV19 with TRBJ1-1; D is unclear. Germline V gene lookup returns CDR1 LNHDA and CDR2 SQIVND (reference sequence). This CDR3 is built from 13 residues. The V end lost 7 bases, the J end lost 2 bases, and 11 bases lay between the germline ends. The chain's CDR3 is CASNRVPNTEAFF. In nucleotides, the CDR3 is TGTGCCAGTAATCGGGTTCCTAACACTGAAGCTTTCTTT.

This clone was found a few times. CDR3 loop: CASSPRGFHTEAFF. The CDR3 DNA follows: TGTGCCAGCAGTCCTAGAGGGTTTCACACTGAAGCTTTCTTT. The chain couples TRBV27 to TRBJ1-1; D remains ambiguous. CDR1 MNHEY and CDR2 SMNVEV come from the germline V gene (reference sequence). V gave up 5 bases and J gave up 3 bases, with 13 bases separating them. CDR3 size: 14 residues.